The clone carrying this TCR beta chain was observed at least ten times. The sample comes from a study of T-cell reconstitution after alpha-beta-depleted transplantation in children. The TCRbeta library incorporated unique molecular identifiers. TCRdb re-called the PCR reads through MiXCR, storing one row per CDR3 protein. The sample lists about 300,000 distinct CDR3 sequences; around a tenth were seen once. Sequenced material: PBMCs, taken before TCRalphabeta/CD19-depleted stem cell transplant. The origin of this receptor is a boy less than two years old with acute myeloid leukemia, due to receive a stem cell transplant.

The CDR3 sequence is CASSSRGREDGELFF. The CDR3 nucleotides are TGTGCCAGCAGCTCACGCGGCAGGGAAGACGGGGAGCTGTTTTTT. The chain is built from TRBV4-2 and TRBJ2-2, with D possibly being TRBD1 (5 bases). Germline assignment: CDR1 LGHNA and CDR2 YNFKEQ. There are 15 residues in the CDR3. Trimming took 5 bases from V and 7 from J, leaving 17 bases between them.